This T cell receptor beta chain was profiled in a study of shared clonotypes between healthy human individuals. Assay used: immunoSEQ multiplex PCR; TCRdb lists only in-frame clones, some missing. The sample has over a million clones; approximately 96% are singletons. This CDR3 is 12 amino acids long. Per germline, CDR1 SNHLY and CDR2 FYNNEI. V was trimmed by 6 bases and J by 2 bases, leaving 6 bases between them. A CD45RA-negative memory subset and a CD45RA+ naive subset were separated from the CD4+ cells. This TCR was sampled from a man aged 25 to 45 in good health. This chain uses TRBV2 with TRBJ2-3; D is unresolved. The sample taken for sequencing was naive CD4+ T cells sorted from blood. The subset is: CD45RA+ positively selected. CDR3 region: CASRGVTDTQYF. The CDR3 bases are TGTGCCAGCAGGGGCGTCACAGATACGCAGTATTTT.